The entry below describes one TCR beta chain. This entry is derived from a study of blood T cell repertoires in COVID-19. Across the whole study: Specimens from acute and convalescent COVID-19 originated in the United States, Italy and Spain.

Method: immunoSEQ multiplex PCR; TCRdb's copy keeps in-frame clones and lacks some. The data contain about 140,000 clones, under 85% of them singletons. This CDR3 contains 14 residues. CDR1 and CDR2 from the germline V gene are MNHEY and SVGAGI. Trimming shortened V by 6 bases and J by 0 bases, and 9 bases separated the two germline ends. The study drew participants aged about 18 to 89 years from 20 to 30 US areas. Allocation to cohorts depended on clinical history reported by the participants. Sequencing input: PBMCs or T cells enriched from blood (not recorded which). This sequence joins TRBV6-5 and TRBJ1-5; D is possibly TRBD1 (5 bases). This TCR was sampled from a woman aged 18-30 years who had been exposed to COVID-19. In DNA, the CDR3 is TGTGCCAGCAGAGGGGAATATAGCAATCAGCCCCAGCATTTT. Protein sequence: CASRGEYSNQPQHF.